A selection of T cell receptor beta chains follows, all from one sample in a study of beta chain features in type 1 diabetes. The data were produced by immunoSEQ multiplex PCR, yet TCRdb's version contains in-frame clones alone and is incomplete. This table holds tens of thousands of clones, nearly 70% found once. Specimen: Tregs from blood. All receptors derive from a woman aged 35 to 49 in good health. The CDR3 runs from the conserved cysteine through the conserved F or W. Fields, in order: clone size, J gene, V gene, D gene, CDR3 DNA, CDR3 protein. A D gene is named only where the DNA matches it firmly. Clone size, where shown, is once, few, many, or a class for clones that have expanded.

clone_size: few
j_call: TRBJ2-1
v_call: TRBV4-1
d_call: TRBD1
cdr3_nt: TGCGCCAGCAGCCAAGCTCTATCCGGGACAGGGAACAATGAGCAGTTCTTC
cdr3_aa: CASSQALSGTGNNEQFF

clone_size: .
j_call: TRBJ2-3
v_call: TRBV2
d_call: TRBD2
cdr3_nt: TGTGCCAGCAGTGCCAGAGCGGGGCCCCGCACAGATACGCAGTATTTT
cdr3_aa: CASSARAGPRTDTQYF

clone_size: few
j_call: TRBJ2-2
v_call: TRBV5-1
d_call: .
cdr3_nt: TGCGCCAGCTCATTTGACGCGGGGAGGAACACCGGGGAGCTGTTTTTT
cdr3_aa: CASSFDAGRNTGELFF

clone_size: few
j_call: TRBJ1-2
v_call: TRBV7-9
d_call: TRBD1
cdr3_nt: TGTGCCAGCAGCGACAGGGGAAATGATGGCTACACCTTC
cdr3_aa: CASSDRGNDGYTF

clone_size: .
j_call: TRBJ2-5
v_call: TRBV5-6
d_call: TRBD1
cdr3_nt: TGTGCCAGCAACCGAGGGGGCCCGGAGACCCAGTACTTC
cdr3_aa: CASNRGGPETQYF

clone_size: .
j_call: TRBJ1-3
v_call: TRBV19
d_call: TRBD1
cdr3_nt: TGTGCCAGTAGCCCGGGACAGGCCTCTGGAAACACCATATATTTT
cdr3_aa: CASSPGQASGNTIYF

clone_size: .
j_call: TRBJ2-3
v_call: TRBV5-1
d_call: TRBD2
cdr3_nt: TGCGCCAGCAGCTTCTGGACTAGCGGGGGGGCCGTTGGAGGCACAGATACGCAGTATTTT
cdr3_aa: CASSFWTSGGAVGGTDTQYF

clone_size: .
j_call: TRBJ2-3
v_call: TRBV7-2
d_call: TRBD2
cdr3_nt: TGTGCCAGCAGCTTGGGACTAGCGGGGGCAGATACGCAGTATTTT
cdr3_aa: CASSLGLAGADTQYF

clone_size: .
j_call: TRBJ2-1
v_call: TRBV19
d_call: .
cdr3_nt: TGTGCCAGTAGTGTACTATACGGGGGGCAGAGCTCCTACAATGAGCAGTTCTTC
cdr3_aa: CASSVLYGGQSSYNEQFF

clone_size: .
j_call: TRBJ2-1
v_call: TRBV7-2
d_call: TRBD1
cdr3_nt: TGTGCCAGCAGCCCCTGGGACAGGGGCGAGCAGTTCTTC
cdr3_aa: CASSPWDRGEQFF

clone_size: .
j_call: TRBJ1-2
v_call: TRBV6-6
d_call: .
cdr3_nt: TGTGCCAGCAGTCATATCGAGGGATATGGCTACACCTTC
cdr3_aa: CASSHIEGYGYTF

clone_size: .
j_call: TRBJ2-5
v_call: TRBV7-2
d_call: .
cdr3_nt: TGTGCCAGCAGCTCACAGTGGCAAGAGACCCAGTACTTC
cdr3_aa: CASSSQWQETQYF

clone_size: few
j_call: TRBJ2-6
v_call: TRBV19
d_call: TRBD1
cdr3_nt: TGTGCCAGTAGTACCCCCCCGACAGGGATCGCTGGGGCCAACGTCCTGACTTTC
cdr3_aa: CASSTPPTGIAGANVLTF

clone_size: .
j_call: TRBJ2-6
v_call: TRBV18
d_call: .
cdr3_nt: TGTGCCAGCTCAATGACTTTACAAAGTCGGGCCAACGTCCTGACTTTC
cdr3_aa: CASSMTLQSRANVLTF

clone_size: few
j_call: TRBJ2-2
v_call: TRBV19
d_call: .
cdr3_nt: TGTGCCAGTAGTACCGGACAGCTAACCGGGGAGCTGTTTTTT
cdr3_aa: CASSTGQLTGELFF

clone_size: .
j_call: TRBJ2-7
v_call: TRBV10-3
d_call: .
cdr3_nt: TGTGCCATCAGGGAGACAGGCTCCTCCGGGGAGCAGTACTTC
cdr3_aa: CAIRETGSSGEQYF

clone_size: .
j_call: TRBJ1-6
v_call: TRBV6-1
d_call: .
cdr3_nt: TGTGCCAGCCGGGAGGTCAATTCACCCCTCCACTTT
cdr3_aa: CASREVNSPLHF

clone_size: .
j_call: TRBJ1-5
v_call: TRBV7-8
d_call: TRBD1
cdr3_nt: TGTGCCAGCAGCGCGGGACAGGATGTATTACAGCCCCAGCATTTT
cdr3_aa: CASSAGQDVLQPQHF

clone_size: .
j_call: TRBJ2-1
v_call: TRBV5-1
d_call: TRBD2
cdr3_nt: TGCGCCAGCAGCACGGGACTACCCCCACTTGAGCAGTTCTTC
cdr3_aa: CASSTGLPPLEQFF

clone_size: few
j_call: TRBJ1-2
v_call: TRBV27
d_call: .
cdr3_nt: TGTGCCAGCAGTTCCACTAATAACTATGGCTACACCTTC
cdr3_aa: CASSSTNNYGYTF

clone_size: .
j_call: TRBJ2-2
v_call: TRBV6-6
d_call: TRBD2
cdr3_nt: TGTGCCAGCAGCGAAAAGCGGGGAGGGAGCACCGGGGAGCTGTTTTTT
cdr3_aa: CASSEKRGGSTGELFF

clone_size: .
j_call: TRBJ2-7
v_call: TRBV7-2
d_call: .
cdr3_nt: TGTGCCAGCAGCCCCCAGGGGACTACTGCCTACGAGCAGTACTTC
cdr3_aa: CASSPQGTTAYEQYF

clone_size: .
j_call: TRBJ1-5
v_call: TRBV5-1
d_call: .
cdr3_nt: TGCGCCAGCAGCTCCCAGGGCAATCAGCCCCAGCATTTT
cdr3_aa: CASSSQGNQPQHF

clone_size: .
j_call: TRBJ1-1
v_call: TRBV5-1
d_call: .
cdr3_nt: TGCGCCAGCAGCTTGGGGACTGGGACTGAAGCTTTCTTT
cdr3_aa: CASSLGTGTEAFF

clone_size: .
j_call: TRBJ2-7
v_call: TRBV2
d_call: .
cdr3_nt: TGTGCCAGCAGTGAAACCCCTACAGGGTTCGACGAGCAGTACTTC
cdr3_aa: CASSETPTGFDEQYF

clone_size: .
j_call: TRBJ2-2
v_call: TRBV9
d_call: TRBD2
cdr3_nt: TGTGCCAGCAGCGTAGCAAACGGGGGGAAGCTGTTTTTT
cdr3_aa: CASSVANGGKLFF

clone_size: .
j_call: TRBJ2-5
v_call: TRBV29-1
d_call: .
cdr3_nt: TGCAGCGTTTCGGGGTCGGAGACCCAGTACTTC
cdr3_aa: CSVSGSETQYF

clone_size: few
j_call: TRBJ2-7
v_call: TRBV4-3
d_call: TRBD1
cdr3_nt: TGCGCCAGCAGCCAAGTGCTGGGGACAGGGACCTACGAGCAGTACTTC
cdr3_aa: CASSQVLGTGTYEQYF

clone_size: .
j_call: TRBJ1-2
v_call: TRBV29-1
d_call: .
cdr3_nt: TGCAGCGCGGGGGGCACCGAGGCCTATGGCTACACCTTC
cdr3_aa: CSAGGTEAYGYTF

clone_size: few
j_call: TRBJ1-2
v_call: TRBV6-5
d_call: .
cdr3_nt: TGTGCCAGCAGTTACCTGACAGGAGCTAACTATGGCTACACCTTC
cdr3_aa: CASSYLTGANYGYTF

clone_size: once
j_call: TRBJ2-2
v_call: TRBV18
d_call: .
cdr3_nt: TGTGCCAGCTCATCGCGGGCAGGGAACACCGGGGAGCTGTTTTTT
cdr3_aa: CASSSRAGNTGELFF

clone_size: .
j_call: TRBJ1-2
v_call: TRBV29-1
d_call: .
cdr3_nt: TGCAGCGTGGAACGAACAGGGTCGCTCGGCTACACCTTC
cdr3_aa: CSVERTGSLGYTF

clone_size: .
j_call: TRBJ2-3
v_call: TRBV11-3
d_call: TRBD1
cdr3_nt: TGTGCCAGCAGCCGGGACAGGGCAGCAGATACGCAGTATTTT
cdr3_aa: CASSRDRAADTQYF

clone_size: .
j_call: TRBJ1-3
v_call: TRBV19
d_call: .
cdr3_nt: TGTGCCAGTAGTAGGAGTGCGTTAAGCTCTGGAAACACCATATATTTT
cdr3_aa: CASSRSALSSGNTIYF

clone_size: once
j_call: TRBJ1-1
v_call: TRBV11-2
d_call: .
cdr3_nt: TGTGCCAGCAGCTTACAGGGGTATTTGAACACTGAAGCTTTCTTT
cdr3_aa: CASSLQGYLNTEAFF

clone_size: .
j_call: TRBJ1-2
v_call: TRBV7-2
d_call: .
cdr3_nt: TGTGCCAGCAGCTTAGCCGGGTTAGAGATCGGCTACACCTTC
cdr3_aa: CASSLAGLEIGYTF

clone_size: .
j_call: TRBJ1-6
v_call: TRBV5-1
d_call: .
cdr3_nt: TGCGCCAGCGGTGAAGTGGCGGGGAATTCACCCCTCCACTTT
cdr3_aa: CASGEVAGNSPLHF

clone_size: .
j_call: TRBJ2-6
v_call: TRBV23-1
d_call: TRBD1
cdr3_nt: TGCGCCAGCAGTCAAGACCGGGACAGGGACTTTAATAGGGCCAACGTCCTGACTTTC
cdr3_aa: CASSQDRDRDFNRANVLTF

clone_size: .
j_call: TRBJ2-7
v_call: TRBV7-6
d_call: TRBD1
cdr3_nt: TGTGCCAGCAGCTCTTACAGGGGGTCCTCCTACGAGCAGTACTTC
cdr3_aa: CASSSYRGSSYEQYF

clone_size: .
j_call: TRBJ2-7
v_call: TRBV12-5
d_call: TRBD2
cdr3_nt: TGTGCTAGTGGTTTGGTACAGCCGGGAGGTTTGGGTGGCGAGCAGTACTTC
cdr3_aa: CASGLVQPGGLGGEQYF

clone_size: .
j_call: TRBJ2-3
v_call: TRBV6-6
d_call: TRBD1
cdr3_nt: TGTGCCAGCAGCCAACCGGGACAGGGGACAGATACGCAGTATTTT
cdr3_aa: CASSQPGQGTDTQYF

clone_size: .
j_call: TRBJ2-3
v_call: TRBV5-4
d_call: .
cdr3_nt: TGTGCCAGCAGCTCCATGTCTCAGGGGGGTGGCACAGATACGCAGTATTTT
cdr3_aa: CASSSMSQGGGTDTQYF

clone_size: .
j_call: TRBJ1-1
v_call: TRBV7-9
d_call: .
cdr3_nt: TGTGCCACGAGGGAGACGGGGAACACTGAAGCTTTCTTT
cdr3_aa: CATRETGNTEAFF

clone_size: .
j_call: TRBJ1-5
v_call: TRBV4-2
d_call: .
cdr3_nt: TGTGCCAGCAGCCAAGGGGGGGATCAGCCCCAGCATTTT
cdr3_aa: CASSQGGDQPQHF

clone_size: .
j_call: TRBJ2-4
v_call: TRBV11-2
d_call: TRBD2
cdr3_nt: TGTGCCAGCAGCTCCTATCCGGGACTAGCGGGGGCCCCAGGGGGCATTCAGTACTTC
cdr3_aa: CASSSYPGLAGAPGGIQYF

clone_size: .
j_call: TRBJ1-6
v_call: TRBV6-6
d_call: TRBD1
cdr3_nt: TGTGCCAGCACCGAGGACAGGTCCTATAATTCACCCCTCCACTTT
cdr3_aa: CASTEDRSYNSPLHF

clone_size: .
j_call: TRBJ2-7
v_call: TRBV6-6
d_call: .
cdr3_nt: TGTGCCAGTCGGGACACTCGCTCCTACGAGCAGTACTTC
cdr3_aa: CASRDTRSYEQYF

clone_size: few
j_call: TRBJ1-1
v_call: TRBV30
d_call: .
cdr3_nt: TGTGCCTGGAGTACGGAGAAGAAAAAGGTCGGGGACACTGAAGCTTTCTTT
cdr3_aa: CAWSTEKKKVGDTEAFF

clone_size: .
j_call: TRBJ2-7
v_call: TRBV7-2
d_call: .
cdr3_nt: TGTGCCAGCAGCCCTTTACAGGGTTCCTACGAGCAGTACTTC
cdr3_aa: CASSPLQGSYEQYF

clone_size: .
j_call: TRBJ2-1
v_call: TRBV6-1
d_call: TRBD1
cdr3_nt: TGTGCCAGCAGTGAGGACGTCAGGGGGTGGGATGAGCAGTTCTTC
cdr3_aa: CASSEDVRGWDEQFF

clone_size: few
j_call: TRBJ1-2
v_call: TRBV2
d_call: TRBD1
cdr3_nt: TGTGCCAGCAGCCGAGAACAGGGGGCACGCTATGGCTACACCTTC
cdr3_aa: CASSREQGARYGYTF